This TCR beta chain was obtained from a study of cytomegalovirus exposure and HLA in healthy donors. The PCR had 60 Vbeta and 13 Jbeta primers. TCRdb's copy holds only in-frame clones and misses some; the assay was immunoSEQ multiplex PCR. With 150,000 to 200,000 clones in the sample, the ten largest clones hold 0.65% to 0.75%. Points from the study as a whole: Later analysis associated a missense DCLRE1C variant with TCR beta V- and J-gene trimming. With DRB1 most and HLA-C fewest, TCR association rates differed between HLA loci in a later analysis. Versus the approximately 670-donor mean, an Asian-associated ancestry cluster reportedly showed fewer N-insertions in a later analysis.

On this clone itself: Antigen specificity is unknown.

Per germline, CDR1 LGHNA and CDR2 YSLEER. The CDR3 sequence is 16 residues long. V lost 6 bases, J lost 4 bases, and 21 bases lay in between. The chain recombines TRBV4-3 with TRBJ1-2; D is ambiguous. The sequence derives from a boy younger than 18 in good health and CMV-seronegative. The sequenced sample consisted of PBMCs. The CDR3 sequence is CASSRTSSGEGYGYTF. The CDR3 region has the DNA TGCGCCAGCAGTCGAACCTCTTCCGGGGAGGGCTATGGCTACACCTTC.